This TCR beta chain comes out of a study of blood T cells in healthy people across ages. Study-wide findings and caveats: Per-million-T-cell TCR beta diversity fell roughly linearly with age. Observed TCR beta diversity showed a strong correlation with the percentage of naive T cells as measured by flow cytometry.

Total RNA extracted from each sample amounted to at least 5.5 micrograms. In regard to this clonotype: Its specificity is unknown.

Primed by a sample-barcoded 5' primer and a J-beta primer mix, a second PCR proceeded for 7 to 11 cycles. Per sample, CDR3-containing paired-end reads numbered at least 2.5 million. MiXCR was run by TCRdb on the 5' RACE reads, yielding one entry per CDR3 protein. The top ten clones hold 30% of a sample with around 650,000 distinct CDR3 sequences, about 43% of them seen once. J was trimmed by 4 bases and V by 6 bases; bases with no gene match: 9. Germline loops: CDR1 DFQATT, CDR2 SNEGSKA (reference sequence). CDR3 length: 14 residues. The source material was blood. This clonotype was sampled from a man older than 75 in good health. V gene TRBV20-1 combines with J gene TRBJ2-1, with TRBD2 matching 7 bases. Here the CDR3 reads CSAPFQGGYNEQFF. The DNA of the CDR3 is TGCAGTGCCCCGTTTCAGGGAGGGTACAATGAGCAGTTCTTC.